These T cell receptor beta chains were read from a single sample in a study of blood T cell repertoires in COVID-19. Data came from immunoSEQ multiplex PCR; TCRdb stores just in-frame clones and leaves some out. The data contain 75,000 to 95,000 clones, 79% of them singletons. Sequenced sample: peripheral blood. The receptors here all came from an elderly woman with active or convalescent COVID-19. The CDR3 runs from the conserved cysteine through the conserved F or W. D genes are given only for firm matches. Rows may omit the clone size; those that give it use once, few, many or a size class.

TRBV5-1,-,TRBJ2-7,-,TGCGCCAGCAGCAAAGGACAGGCCGCGGGAGAGCAGTACTTC,CASSKGQAAGEQYF
TRBV5-1,-,TRBJ2-2,TRBD2,TGCGCCAGCAGCCCCGCATATGGCCTAGCGGGGGGGATCGCGAACACCGGGGAGCTGTTTTTT,CASSPAYGLAGGIANTGELFF
TRBV7-2,-,TRBJ2-5,TRBD2,TGTGCCAGCAGCACCTCCGGGACTAGCGGGAGGACCCAAGAGACCCAGTACTTC,CASSTSGTSGRTQETQYF
TRBV29-1,few,TRBJ1-4,-,TGCAGCGTAGAATCAGGGAAAAGAGGAAAACTGTTTTTT,CSVESGKRGKLFF
TRBV3-1/TRBV3-2,-,TRBJ1-1,-,TGTGCCAGCAGCCAACGCCCGTGGCACATCCCTGAAGCTTTCTTT,CASSQRPWHIPEAFF
TRBV19,-,TRBJ1-1,-,TGTGCCAGTAGTATAGAGGGCCTGGGGCCGAACACTGAAGCTTTCTTT,CASSIEGLGPNTEAFF
TRBV29-1,once,TRBJ1-3,TRBD1,TGCAGCGTTGGTGGACAGGGCCCTCTGCCTGGAAACACCATATATTTT,CSVGGQGPLPGNTIYF
TRBV27,-,TRBJ1-4,TRBD1,TGTGCCAGCAGTCGGCAGGGGGCTCTTGAAAAACTGTTTTTT,CASSRQGALEKLFF
TRBV27,-,TRBJ2-7,-,TGTGCCAGCAGTTTACTAGGGGATTACGAGCAGTACTTC,CASSLLGDYEQYF
TRBV5-1,few,TRBJ2-7,-,TGCGCCAGCAGCTTCACTAGAAATCCCTCCGAGCAGTACTTC,CASSFTRNPSEQYF
TRBV27,many,TRBJ1-6,-,TGTGCCAGCAGCCCTCAGGGGCTCGGTTCACCCCTCCACTTT,CASSPQGLGSPLHF
TRBV25-1,-,TRBJ2-1,TRBD1,TGTGCCAGCAGTGCCCCCGGGACAGGGGGTACCGGTGAGCAGTTCTTC,CASSAPGTGGTGEQFF
TRBV12-3/TRBV12-4,-,TRBJ2-3,-,TGTGCCAGCAGCCCCTCCGCAGATACGCAGTATTTT,CASSPSADTQYF
TRBV6-5,-,TRBJ1-1,-,TGTGCCAGCAGCCCAGACAGCTCTACTCCAGCGGGGGCTTTCTTT,CASSPDSSTPAGAFF
TRBV6-5,once,TRBJ2-3,-,TGTGCCAGCAGTCCCCGGGACATACCCACAGATACGCAGTATTTT,CASSPRDIPTDTQYF
TRBV10-1,-,TRBJ1-1,TRBD1,TGCGCCAGCAGGAACCAAAGCCTATGGGACAGTCACTTTGAAGCTTTCTTT,CASRNQSLWDSHFEAFF
TRBV5-5,-,TRBJ2-7,TRBD1,TGTGCCAGCAGTTCGGACAGGGGGACCTACGAGCAGTACTTC,CASSSDRGTYEQYF
TRBV7-7,few,TRBJ2-5,TRBD2,TGTGCTAGCAGCTTAGGTGGACTAGCGGGAGTTCACGAGACCCAGTACTTC,CASSLGGLAGVHETQYF
TRBV28,-,TRBJ2-1,TRBD2,TGTGCCAGCAGGAACCAGCGGGAGGGCCCCCTTGAGCAGTTCTTC,CASRNQREGPLEQFF
TRBV28,-,TRBJ1-3,-,TGTGCCAGCAGTTTTTCAGGGGTTTCAGGAAACACCATATATTTT,CASSFSGVSGNTIYF
TRBV7-9,-,TRBJ2-3,TRBD2,TGTGCCAGCAGCAGGACCCTCGGGAGGCCAGATACGCAGTATTTT,CASSRTLGRPDTQYF
TRBV9,-,TRBJ1-1,-,TGTGCCAGCAGCGTAGGACTGTTGAACACTGAAGCTTTCTTT,CASSVGLLNTEAFF
TRBV11-2,-,TRBJ2-1,-,TGTGCCAGCATTGGCGGGTCCTCCTACAATGAGCAGTTCTTC,CASIGGSSYNEQFF
TRBV7-8,-,TRBJ2-2,-,TGTGCCAGCAGCCCAGGGGTCCCAATCGCGAACACCGGGGAGCTGTTTTTT,CASSPGVPIANTGELFF
TRBV5-4,-,TRBJ2-7,-,TGTGCCAGCAGCCCGTCAGGGACTGGGTCCTACGAGCAGTACTTC,CASSPSGTGSYEQYF
TRBV2,-,TRBJ1-3,-,TGTGCCAGCAGTGAAGCCCCGCCGGACAGCTCTGGAAACACCATATATTTT,CASSEAPPDSSGNTIYF
TRBV19,-,TRBJ1-2,-,TGTGCCAGTAGCATAAACAAAGACTATGGCTACACCTTC,CASSINKDYGYTF
TRBV27,-,TRBJ2-7,TRBD2,TGTGCCAGCAGGGGACTAGCGGGAGGCTCCTACGAGCAGTACTTC,CASRGLAGGSYEQYF
TRBV18,-,TRBJ2-1,-,TGTGCCAGCTCACCGTGGACCTCCGGGGACTTTATTGACAATGAGCAGTTCTTC,CASSPWTSGDFIDNEQFF
TRBV7-9,-,TRBJ2-5,TRBD1,TGTGCCAGCAGCTTTGGGACAGGTCTCCAAGAGACCCAGTACTTC,CASSFGTGLQETQYF
TRBV21-1,-,TRBJ2-7,-,TGTGCCAGCATCCTTCCGGAGGTTCCAAAGTACGAGCAGTACTTC,CASILPEVPKYEQYF
TRBV9,-,TRBJ1-5,-,TGTGCCAGCAGCGTAGCCCCAGGGATACAGCCCCAGCATTTT,CASSVAPGIQPQHF
TRBV2,-,TRBJ1-2,-,TGTGCCAGCAGACAGACAGTACCCTATGGCTACACCTTC,CASRQTVPYGYTF
TRBV9,-,TRBJ2-1,-,TGTGCCAGCAGCGTAGTGGTACACCCCAGGGAGCAGTTCTTC,CASSVVVHPREQFF
TRBV20-1,once,TRBJ1-1,-,TGCAGTGCTAGTCACAGGGACACTGAAGCTTTCTTT,CSASHRDTEAFF
TRBV28,-,TRBJ2-7,TRBD1,TGTGCCAGCAGTTTATTTTGGGGACAGGGAAAAAACGAGCAGTACTTC,CASSLFWGQGKNEQYF
TRBV28,-,TRBJ2-7,-,TGTGCCAGCAGGCTCCTCCAGGGGCCCCCCTCCTACGAGCAGTACTTC,CASRLLQGPPSYEQYF
TRBV28,once,TRBJ1-3,TRBD1,TGTGCCAGCAGTCCAACCGGGACAGGGGCTGGAAACACCATATATTTT,CASSPTGTGAGNTIYF
TRBV18,few,TRBJ2-7,TRBD1,TGTGCCAGCTCACCTTTCCCCGGGACAGGGGAAGACGAGCAGTACTTC,CASSPFPGTGEDEQYF
TRBV5-4,few,TRBJ2-2,-,TGTGCCAGCAGCTTGGCGGTCCAGGGATCCGGGGAGCTGTTTTTT,CASSLAVQGSGELFF
TRBV4-3,few,TRBJ1-4,TRBD1,TGCGCCAGCAGCCAAAGGTTAGGGGGCTATGAAAAACTGTTTTTT,CASSQRLGGYEKLFF
TRBV7-3,-,TRBJ1-2,TRBD1,TGTGCCAGCAGCGCCTCACGGGACAGGGGGCGAAGAGATTATGGCTACACCTTC,CASSASRDRGRRDYGYTF
TRBV19,few,TRBJ1-6,-,TGTGCCAGTAGTATTAACAGGGCCATATCGAGCTCCTATAATTCACCCCTCCACTTT,CASSINRAISSSYNSPLHF
TRBV3-1/TRBV3-2,-,TRBJ1-2,TRBD1,TGTGCCAGCAGCCACACGGGACAGGGGGCTCGGTATGGCTACACCTTC,CASSHTGQGARYGYTF
TRBV2,-,TRBJ2-7,TRBD1,TGTGCCAGCGGCCGGGACAGCGCTACCTACGAGCAGTACTTC,CASGRDSATYEQYF
TRBV19,-,TRBJ2-3,TRBD1,TGTGCCAGTAACAGATTGGGGACAGGCACAGATACGCAGTATTTT,CASNRLGTGTDTQYF
TRBV7-2,-,TRBJ1-1,-,TGTGCCAGCAGCTTATACGGTTCGATGAACACTGAAGCTTTCTTT,CASSLYGSMNTEAFF
TRBV2,-,TRBJ2-6,-,TGTGCCAGCAGCAGGGGGGTTGGGGCCAACGTCCTGACTTTC,CASSRGVGANVLTF